This TCR beta chain was sequenced during a study of T cell responses to AZD1222 COVID-19 vaccine (dated by TCRdb to about 2021). Looking at the study overall: A total of approximately 240 trial participants underwent TCR sequencing, of whom about 200 had received two doses of AZD1222 and around 25 had received two doses of the MenACWY control vaccine. Enrollment into the trials was organized by age into subgroups of 18-55, 56-69 and 70-plus years, and those subgroups contained roughly 150, 30 and 60 TCR-sequenced participants, respectively.

The time point label of this sample denotes: about 28 days (+/-7) after the second vaccine dose. AZD1222 recipients whose second dose came at about 4 weeks and those whose second dose came at about 12 weeks were combined into one group, since spike-specific TCR depth and breadth did not differ between the two schedules. Vaccinee samples came from UK trials COV001 and COV002, including a single-blind randomized controlled phase 2/3 trial of AZD1222 (ChAdOx1 nCoV-19) in healthy adults. For TCRbeta chain sequencing, PBMC samples from trial participants were taken at day 0 and at day 28 after the second dose. The CDR3 regions of human TCRbeta chains were analyzed by immunosequencing. The source study handled its data this way. TCRs in the repertoires were compared against a reference library of SARS-CoV-2-specific TCRs that had been generated with the MIRA antigen-specificity platform. Breadth meant the fraction of unique TCRs that were SARS-CoV-2-associated, whereas depth meant the fraction of total T cells that were SARS-CoV-2-associated. Using the MIRA data, each spike-specific TCR was mapped to the spike region that the TCR reacts to and placed in a CD4 or CD8 class. Log10-transformed breadth and depth values were compared by one-way ANOVA with Sidak's multiple comparisons tests. TCRdb took this table from immuneACCESS and kept in-frame rearrangements with V and J called. Such tables lack part of the clones; where checked against another copy, unresolved V genes explain under half of the gap, and the rest is unexplained. V and J calls and clone size are copied from that table; D and trimming were computed from the DNA. This sample holds 90,000 to 120,000 clones; about 92% were observed only once. The top ten clonotypes cover roughly 9% of the sample.

Comments on this clone: Its antigen is currently not known. Nothing much larger sits one base from this clone, and base qualities are not available.

The investigation overall reported the following: Participants were mostly white British and included more females than males, and it was suggested by the authors that clonal diversity may have been underestimated. Because no day 14 peak-response samples were available, the repertoires could be characterized only after the peak T cell response. Spike-specific TCR breadth and depth rose significantly after two AZD1222 doses compared with day 0 and with MenACWY recipients. Nearly half of unique spike-specific TCRs reportedly recognized epitopes outside regions mutated in the B.1.351 and B.1.1.7 variants. The 56-69-year group was small, and its depth increase did not reach significance, likely because of low power. CD4 TCRs associated with the vaccine covered the entire spike protein, and the dominant responses were in regions 160-218 and 743-854. Conclusions about previously exposed vaccinees are limited, since just a handful of AZD1222 recipients were seropositive for SARS-CoV-2 at baseline.

The sample here was peripheral blood, taken 28 days after the second AZD1222 dose. This receptor was identified in an adult who received the AZD1222 COVID-19 vaccine.

DNA sequence: TGTGCCAGCAGCTTAGCTCGGACAGGGATCTATGGCTACACCTTC. The translation is CASSLARTGIYGYTF. The chain joins TRBV11-2 to TRBJ1-2; a stretch of 8 junction bases matches TRBD1. The CDR3, from cysteine to phenylalanine, totals 15 residues. The retained sequence is limited to the CDR3, 45 bases, with the frame set at the first base. From a lookup of the germline V gene, CDR1 and CDR2 are SGHAT and FQNNGV. V loses 1 base at its end and J loses 4 bases; junction bases beyond the gene matches: 5. The CDR3 plus the reference TRBV11-2 and TRBJ1-2 genes for the other parts give the full variable domain: EAGVAQSPRYKIIEKRQSVAFWCNPISGHATLYWYQQILGQGPKLLIQFQNNGVVDDSQLPKDRFSAERLKGVDSTLKIQPAKLEDSAVYLCASSLARTGIYGYTFGSGTRLTVV.